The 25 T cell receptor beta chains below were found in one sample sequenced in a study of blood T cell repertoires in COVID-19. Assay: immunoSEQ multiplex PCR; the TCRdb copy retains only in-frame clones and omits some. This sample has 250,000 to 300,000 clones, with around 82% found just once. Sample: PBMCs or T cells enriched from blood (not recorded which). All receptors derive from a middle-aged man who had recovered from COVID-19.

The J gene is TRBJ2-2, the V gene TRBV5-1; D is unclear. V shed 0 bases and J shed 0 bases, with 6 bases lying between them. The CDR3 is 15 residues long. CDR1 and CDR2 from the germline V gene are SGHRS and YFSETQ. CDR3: CASSLDNANTGELFF. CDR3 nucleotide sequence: TGCGCCAGCAGCTTGGACAACGCGAACACCGGGGAGCTGTTTTTT.

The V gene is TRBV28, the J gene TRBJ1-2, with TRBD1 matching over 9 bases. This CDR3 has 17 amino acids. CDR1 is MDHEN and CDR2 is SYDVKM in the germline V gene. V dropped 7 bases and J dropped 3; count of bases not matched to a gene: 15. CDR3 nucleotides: TGTGCCAGCACTCCCTTGGGGACAGGGACCATTTACTATGGCTACACCTTC. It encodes CASTPLGTGTIYYGYTF.

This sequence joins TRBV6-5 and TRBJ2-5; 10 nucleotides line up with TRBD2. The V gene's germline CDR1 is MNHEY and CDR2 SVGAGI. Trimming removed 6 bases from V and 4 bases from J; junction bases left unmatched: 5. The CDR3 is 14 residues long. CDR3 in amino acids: CASRIAGGLETQYF. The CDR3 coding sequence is TGTGCCAGCAGAATAGCGGGGGGCCTAGAGACCCAGTACTTC.

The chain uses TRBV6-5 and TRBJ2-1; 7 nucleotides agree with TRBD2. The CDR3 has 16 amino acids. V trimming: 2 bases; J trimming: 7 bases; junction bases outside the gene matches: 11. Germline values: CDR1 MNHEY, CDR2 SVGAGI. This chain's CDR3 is CASSYLPSGTINEQFF. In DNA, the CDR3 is TGTGCCAGCAGTTACCTTCCTAGCGGAACTATAAATGAGCAGTTCTTC.

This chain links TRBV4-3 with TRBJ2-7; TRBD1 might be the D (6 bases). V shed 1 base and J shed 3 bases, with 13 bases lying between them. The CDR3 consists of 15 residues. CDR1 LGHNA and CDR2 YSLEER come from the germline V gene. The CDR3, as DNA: TGCGCCAGCAGCCAAGTTTCAGGACAGCTCTACGAGCAGTACTTC. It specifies CASSQVSGQLYEQYF.

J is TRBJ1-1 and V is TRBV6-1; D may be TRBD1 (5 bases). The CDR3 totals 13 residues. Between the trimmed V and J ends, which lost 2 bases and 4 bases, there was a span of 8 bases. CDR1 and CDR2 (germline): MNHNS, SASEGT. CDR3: CASSEQGPTEAFF. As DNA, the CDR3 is TGTGCCAGCAGTGAACAGGGCCCCACTGAAGCTTTCTTT.

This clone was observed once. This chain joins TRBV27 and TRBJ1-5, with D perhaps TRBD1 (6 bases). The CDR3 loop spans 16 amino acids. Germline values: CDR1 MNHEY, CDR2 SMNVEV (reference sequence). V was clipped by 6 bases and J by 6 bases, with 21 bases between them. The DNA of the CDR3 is TGTGCCAGCAGGGGGCTGGGGGGGGCGCTTGGTCAGCCCCAGCATTTT. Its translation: CASRGLGGALGQPQHF.

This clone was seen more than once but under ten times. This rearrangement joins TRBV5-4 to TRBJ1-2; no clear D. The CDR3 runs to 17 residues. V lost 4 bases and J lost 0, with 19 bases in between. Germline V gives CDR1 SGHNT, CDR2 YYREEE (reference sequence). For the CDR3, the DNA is TGTGCCAGCAGCCCCGGACTGCCCGGGCCCACTAACTATGGCTACACCTTC. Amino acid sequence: CASSPGLPGPTNYGYTF.

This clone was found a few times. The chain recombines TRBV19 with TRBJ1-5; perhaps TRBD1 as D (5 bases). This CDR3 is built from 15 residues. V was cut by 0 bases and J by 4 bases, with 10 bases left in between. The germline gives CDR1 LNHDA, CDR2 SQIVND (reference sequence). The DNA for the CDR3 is TGTGCCAGTAGTATAGACTTCGGGGGAAATCAGCCCCAGCATTTT. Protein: CASSIDFGGNQPQHF.

The CDR3 bases are TGTGCCAGCAGCTTGGCGGGTTCCTACAATGAGCAGTTCTTC. Translation gives CASSLAGSYNEQFF. The rearrangement links TRBV7-6 to TRBJ2-1; tentatively, D is TRBD2 (5 bases). This CDR3 is built from 14 residues. Trimming took 3 bases from V and 1 from J, leaving 7 bases between them. Germline lookup yields CDR1 SGHVS and CDR2 FNYEAQ.

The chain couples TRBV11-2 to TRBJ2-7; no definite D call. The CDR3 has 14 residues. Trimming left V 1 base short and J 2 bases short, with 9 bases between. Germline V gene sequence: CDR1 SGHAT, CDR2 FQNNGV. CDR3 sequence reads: CASSLVAPPYEQYF. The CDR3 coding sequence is TGTGCCAGCAGCTTAGTGGCACCGCCCTACGAGCAGTACTTC.

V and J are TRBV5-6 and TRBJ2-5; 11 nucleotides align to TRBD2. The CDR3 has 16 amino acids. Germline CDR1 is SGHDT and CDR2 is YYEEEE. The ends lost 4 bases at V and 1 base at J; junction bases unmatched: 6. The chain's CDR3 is CASSITSGGPQETQYF. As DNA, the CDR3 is TGTGCCAGCAGCATAACTAGCGGGGGCCCCCAAGAGACCCAGTACTTC. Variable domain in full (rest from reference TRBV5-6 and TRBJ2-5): DAGVTQSPTHLIKTRGQQVTLRCSPKSGHDTVSWYQQALGQGPQFIFQYYEEEERQRGNFPDRFSGHQFPNYSSELNVNALLLGDSALYLCASSITSGGPQETQYFGPGTRLLVL.

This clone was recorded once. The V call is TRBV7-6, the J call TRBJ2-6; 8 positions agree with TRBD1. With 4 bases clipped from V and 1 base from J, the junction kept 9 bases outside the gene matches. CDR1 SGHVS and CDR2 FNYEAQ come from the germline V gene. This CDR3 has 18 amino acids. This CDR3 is CASSSRQGRRSGANVLTF. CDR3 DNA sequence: TGTGCCAGCAGCTCGAGACAGGGGCGACGATCTGGGGCCAACGTCCTGACTTTC.

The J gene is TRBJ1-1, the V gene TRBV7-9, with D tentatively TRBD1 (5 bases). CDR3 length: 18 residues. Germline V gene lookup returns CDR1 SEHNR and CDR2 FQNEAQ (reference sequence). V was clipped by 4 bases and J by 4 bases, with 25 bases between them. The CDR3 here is CASSYTTVQTGRGTEAFF. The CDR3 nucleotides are TGTGCCAGCAGCTACACGACAGTACAGACGGGGAGGGGCACTGAAGCTTTCTTT.

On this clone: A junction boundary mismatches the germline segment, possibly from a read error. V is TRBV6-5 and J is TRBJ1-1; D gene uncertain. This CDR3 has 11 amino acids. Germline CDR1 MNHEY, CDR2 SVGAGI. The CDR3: CASSYPGRQVF. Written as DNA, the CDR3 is TGTGCCAGCAGTTACCCTGGCCGTCAGGTCTTT.

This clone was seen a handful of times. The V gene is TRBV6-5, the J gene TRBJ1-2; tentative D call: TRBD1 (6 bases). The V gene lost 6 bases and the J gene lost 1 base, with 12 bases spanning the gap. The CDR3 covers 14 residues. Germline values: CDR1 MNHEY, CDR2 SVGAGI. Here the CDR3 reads CASRPQGINYGYTF. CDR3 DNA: TGTGCCAGCAGGCCCCAGGGGATTAACTATGGCTACACCTTC.

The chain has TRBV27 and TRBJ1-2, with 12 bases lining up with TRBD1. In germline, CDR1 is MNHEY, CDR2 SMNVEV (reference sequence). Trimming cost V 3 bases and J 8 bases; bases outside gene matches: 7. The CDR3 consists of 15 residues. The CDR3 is CASSFLGQGASGYTF. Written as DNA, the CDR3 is TGTGCCAGCAGTTTCCTGGGACAGGGGGCATCGGGCTACACCTTC.

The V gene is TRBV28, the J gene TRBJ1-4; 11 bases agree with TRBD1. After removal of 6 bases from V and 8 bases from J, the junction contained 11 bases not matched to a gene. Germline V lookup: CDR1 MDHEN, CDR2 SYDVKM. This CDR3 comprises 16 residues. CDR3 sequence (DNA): TGTGCCAGCAGCATATCCGGGACAGGGGGAACCGAAAAACTGTTTTTT. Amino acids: CASSISGTGGTEKLFF.

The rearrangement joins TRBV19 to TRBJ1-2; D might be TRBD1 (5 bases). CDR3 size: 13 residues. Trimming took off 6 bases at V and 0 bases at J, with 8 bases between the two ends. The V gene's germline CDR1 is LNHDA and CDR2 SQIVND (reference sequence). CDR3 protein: CASSGGANYGYTF. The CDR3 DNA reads TGTGCCAGTAGCGGGGGGGCTAACTATGGCTACACCTTC.

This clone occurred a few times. For the CDR3, the DNA is TGCGCCAGCAGCTTGGAAGGGGCAGGACAGCCCCAGCATTTT. Translating it yields CASSLEGAGQPQHF. The chain uses TRBV5-1 and TRBJ1-5; D may be TRBD1 (5 bases). This CDR3 has 14 amino acids. V was clipped by 0 bases and J by 7 bases, with 11 bases between them. Germline V gene lookup returns CDR1 SGHRS and CDR2 YFSETQ.

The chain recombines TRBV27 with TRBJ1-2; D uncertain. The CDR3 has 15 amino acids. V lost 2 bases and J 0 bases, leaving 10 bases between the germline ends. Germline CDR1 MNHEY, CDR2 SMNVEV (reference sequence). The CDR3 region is CASSLGGLPNYGYTF. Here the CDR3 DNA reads TGTGCCAGCAGTTTAGGAGGACTTCCTAACTATGGCTACACCTTC.

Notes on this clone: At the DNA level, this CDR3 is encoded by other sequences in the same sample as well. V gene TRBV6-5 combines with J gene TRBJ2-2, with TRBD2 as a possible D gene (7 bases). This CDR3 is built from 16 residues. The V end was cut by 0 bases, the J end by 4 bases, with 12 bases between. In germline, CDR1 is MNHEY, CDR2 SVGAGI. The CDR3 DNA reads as TGTGCCAGCAGTTACTCACCGGGGGGCGGCACCGGGGAGCTGTTTTTT. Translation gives CASSYSPGGGTGELFF.

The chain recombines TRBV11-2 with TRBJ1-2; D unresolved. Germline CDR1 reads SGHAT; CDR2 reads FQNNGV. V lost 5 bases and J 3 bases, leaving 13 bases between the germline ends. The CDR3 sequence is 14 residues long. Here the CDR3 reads CASSQTMLDYGYTF. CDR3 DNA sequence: TGTGCCAGCAGCCAAACTATGTTGGACTATGGCTACACCTTC.

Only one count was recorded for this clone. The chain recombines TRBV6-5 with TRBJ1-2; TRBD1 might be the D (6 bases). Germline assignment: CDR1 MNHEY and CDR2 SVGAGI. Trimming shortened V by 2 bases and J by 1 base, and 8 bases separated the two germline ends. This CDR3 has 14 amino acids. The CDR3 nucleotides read TGTGCCAGCAGTTACGTAGGGGGTAACTATGGCTACACCTTC. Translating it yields CASSYVGGNYGYTF.

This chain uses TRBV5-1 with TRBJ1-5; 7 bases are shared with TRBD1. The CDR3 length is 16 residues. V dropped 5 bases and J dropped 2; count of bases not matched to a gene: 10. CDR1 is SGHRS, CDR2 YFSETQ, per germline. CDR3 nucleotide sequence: TGCGCCAGCAGGGCAGGAGGGGGCGCGGGCAATCAGCCCCAGCATTTT. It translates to CASRAGGGAGNQPQHF.